The next 6 T cell receptor beta chains were all read from a single sample in a study of cytomegalovirus exposure and HLA in healthy donors. The PCR made use of 60 Vbeta and 13 Jbeta primers. The repertoire was sequenced with immunoSEQ multiplex PCR; TCRdb's copy has only in-frame clones and lacks some. The data hold some 99,000 clones, with around 74% observed a single time. The source material was PBMCs. The receptors were gathered from a male donor in good health and CMV-seronegative.

The CDR3 region has the DNA TGTGCCAGTAGTATGGGACTAGCGGGGATGCAAGAGACCCAGTACTTC. Its translation: CASSMGLAGMQETQYF. This sequence joins TRBV19 and TRBJ2-5; 13 bases line up with TRBD2. Looked up from germline, CDR1 is LNHDA and CDR2 is SQIVND (reference sequence). With 3 bases clipped from V and 2 bases from J, the junction kept 3 bases outside the gene matches. The CDR3 spans 16 residues.

The genes are TRBV9 and TRBJ2-7; 8 positions agree with TRBD1. CDR3 length: 13 residues. V dropped 9 bases and J dropped 5; count of bases not matched to a gene: 10. Germline lookup yields CDR1 SGDLS and CDR2 YYNGEE. The CDR3 is CATPPGQVHEQYF. The CDR3 DNA reads TGTGCCACCCCGCCGGGACAGGTCCACGAGCAGTACTTC.

The genes are TRBV28 and TRBJ1-2; 9 bases align to TRBD1. The CDR3 length is 16 residues. V gave up 7 bases and J gave up 5 bases; unmatched junction bases: 14. The germline V gene encodes CDR1 MDHEN and CDR2 SYDVKM. CDR3 DNA: TGTGCCAGCAATTCTGATTCGGGACAGGGTGTTTATGGCTACACCTTC. Its translation: CASNSDSGQGVYGYTF.

This chain uses TRBV9 with TRBJ2-1; D perhaps matches TRBD2 (6 bases). V lost 3 bases, J lost 2 bases, and 18 bases lay in between. The CDR3 consists of 17 residues. The germline CDR1 and CDR2 sequences are SGDLS and YYNGEE. The CDR3 region is CASSAPEGGATYNEQFF. The CDR3 DNA reads as TGTGCCAGCAGCGCCCCGGAGGGCGGGGCGACCTACAATGAGCAGTTCTTC.

This chain uses TRBV28 with TRBJ2-7, with 8 nucleotides matching TRBD1. The length of the CDR3 is 16 residues. Germline trimming cut 7 bases from V and 2 bases from J; bases unmatched to any gene: 13. CDR1 is MDHEN and CDR2 is SYDVKM in the germline V gene. The CDR3 loop is CASTDPRQGLTYEQYF. As DNA, the CDR3 is TGTGCCAGCACCGACCCGAGACAGGGGCTTACCTACGAGCAGTACTTC. Full variable domain (missing parts from reference TRBV28 and TRBJ2-7): DVKVTQSSRYLVKRTGEKVFLECVQDMDHENMFWYRQDPGLGLRLIYFSYDVKMKEKGDIPEGYSVSREKKERFSLILESASTNQTSMYLCASTDPRQGLTYEQYFGPGTRLTVT.

V gene TRBV5-1 combines with J gene TRBJ2-7; weak D call: TRBD1 (6 bases). The V gene's germline CDR1 is SGHRS and CDR2 YFSETQ. V shed 4 bases and J shed 2 bases, with 16 bases lying between them. The CDR3 has 15 amino acids. CDR3: CASSLTSGQTYEQYF. For the CDR3, the DNA is TGCGCCAGCAGCCTGACCTCAGGACAGACCTACGAGCAGTACTTC.